Shown below are 32 T cell receptor beta chains from a single sample sequenced in a study of PD-L1 blockade in urothelial cancer. The assay was immunoSEQ multiplex PCR, and TCRdb's table has in-frame clones only and misses some. The sample contains around 110,000 clones, 85% to 95% of which appear only once. Time point described: peripheral blood 6 weeks after treatment start. The sample here was PBMCs, taken around atezolizumab (anti-PD-L1) treatment. All receptors derive from a man between 60 and 70 years old with urothelial cancer.

The V gene is TRBV4-3, the J gene TRBJ2-3, with 9 bases matching TRBD2. The ends lost 1 base at V and 4 bases at J; junction bases unmatched: 6. This CDR3 contains 16 residues. Germline CDR1 reads LGHNA; CDR2 reads YSLEER. The CDR3 bases are TGCGCCAGCAGCCAAGCGCTAGCGGGAAACGCAGATACGCAGTATTTT. This sequence encodes CASSQALAGNADTQYF.

The CDR3 loop is CASSPNPGDTQYF. In DNA form, the CDR3 reads TGTGCCAGCTCACCAAATCCCGGAGATACGCAGTATTTT. The rearrangement links TRBV18 to TRBJ2-3; D is ambiguous. There are 13 residues in the CDR3. Deletions cut 2 bases from V and 5 bases from J, with 8 bases between. Germline V gene sequence: CDR1 KGHSH, CDR2 LQKENI.

J is TRBJ2-5 and V is TRBV7-8; 12 nucleotides agree with TRBD2. The CDR3 loop spans 16 amino acids. Germline CDR1 reads SGHVS; CDR2 reads FQNEAQ. Trimming removed 3 bases from V and 5 bases from J; junction bases left unmatched: 7. The CDR3 region is CASSFGTSGPTETQYF. In DNA, the CDR3 is TGTGCCAGCAGCTTTGGGACTAGCGGGCCCACGGAGACCCAGTACTTC.

The chain links TRBV5-8 to TRBJ2-2; TRBD1 might be the D (6 bases). Per germline, CDR1 SGHTS and CDR2 YDEGEE. There are 16 residues in the CDR3. Trimming left V 2 bases short and J 2 bases short, with 13 bases between. The CDR3 loop is CASSLAGVRNTGELFF. CDR3 DNA: TGTGCCAGCAGCTTAGCAGGGGTGAGAAACACCGGGGAGCTGTTTTTT.

The chain recombines TRBV9 with TRBJ2-3, with TRBD1 matching over 9 bases. Losses at the gene ends were 3 bases for V and 1 base for J; bases not matched to a gene: 3. The CDR3 loop spans 15 amino acids. The germline V gene has CDR1 SGDLS and CDR2 YYNGEE. CDR3 DNA sequence: TGTGCCAGCAGCGCGGGGGACAGGGGCACAGATACGCAGTATTTT. Translation gives CASSAGDRGTDTQYF.

The gene calls are TRBV7-2 and TRBJ1-4, with TRBD1 as a possible D gene (5 bases). The CDR3 contains 15 residues. Germline V gene lookup returns CDR1 SGHTA and CDR2 FQGNSA. V lost 5 bases to trimming and J lost 6 bases, with 16 bases between them. This CDR3 is CASSLSQGNHEKLFF. The CDR3 nucleotides read TGTGCCAGCAGCCTATCTCAGGGAAATCATGAAAAACTGTTTTTT.

V gene TRBV7-9 combines with J gene TRBJ2-5; weak D call: TRBD2 (5 bases). The CDR3 runs 19 residues. Looked up from germline, CDR1 is SEHNR and CDR2 is FQNEAQ (reference sequence). V was pared by 1 base and J by 2 bases, with 23 bases between. CDR3 sequence reads: CASSLGKRATTIRQETQYF. In DNA form, the CDR3 reads TGTGCCAGCAGCTTAGGAAAGAGGGCCACTACGATCAGGCAAGAGACCCAGTACTTC. The full variable domain, with the rest looked up from reference TRBV7-9 and TRBJ2-5, is DTGVSQNPRHKITKRGQNVTFRCDPISEHNRLYWYRQTLGQGPEFLTYFQNEAQLEKSRLLSDRFSAERPKGSFSTLEIQRTEQGDSAMYLCASSLGKRATTIRQETQYFGPGTRLLVL.

The CDR3 bases are TGTGCCAGCAGCTTGACAGGGGGCAATGGCTACACCTTC. This encodes CASSLTGGNGYTF. V gene TRBV6-5 combines with J gene TRBJ1-2, with TRBD1 identical over 10 bases. Per germline, CDR1 MNHEY and CDR2 SVGAGI. This CDR3 has 13 amino acids. The V segment lost 6 bases and the J segment 6 bases; nucleotides outside the gene matches: 4.

The chain joins TRBV27 to TRBJ1-4, with D possibly matching TRBD1 (5 bases). Germline-derived CDR1 and CDR2 are MNHEY and SMNVEV (reference sequence). The CDR3 length is 15 residues. Trimming shortened V by 6 bases and J by 0 bases, and 11 bases separated the two germline ends. CDR3 in amino acids: CASRPAGPTNEKLFF. The CDR3 DNA reads as TGTGCCAGCAGGCCTGCGGGACCAACTAATGAAAAACTGTTTTTT.

The chain is built from TRBV18 and TRBJ1-2, with 10 bases matching TRBD1. Germline-derived CDR1 and CDR2 are KGHSH and LQKENI. There are 18 residues in the CDR3. Unmatched junction bases numbered 10, after V lost 3 bases and J lost 0 bases. Written as DNA, the CDR3 is TGTGCCAGCTCACCCAGACAGGGGGCCAAAACAGCTAACTATGGCTACACCTTC. Translated: CASSPRQGAKTANYGYTF.

The chain uses TRBV29-1 and TRBJ2-5; tentatively, D is TRBD1 (6 bases). CDR3 size: 12 residues. V was pared by 2 bases and J by 5 bases, with 9 bases between. The germline V gene has CDR1 SQVTM and CDR2 ANQGSEA. The CDR3 DNA is TGCAGCGTTGAAACAGGGTCCGAGACCCAGTACTTC. The encoded protein is CSVETGSETQYF.

The J gene is TRBJ1-1, the V gene TRBV19; a weak D match, TRBD1 (6 bases). Germline V gives CDR1 LNHDA, CDR2 SQIVND (reference sequence). Trimming shortened V by 4 bases and J by 10 bases, and 13 bases separated the two germline ends. This CDR3 is 12 amino acids long. The CDR3 DNA sequence: TGTGCCAGTAGTAAAACGGGACAAGTAGCTTTCTTT. It is translated as CASSKTGQVAFF.

The CDR3 sequence: CASSARDRGDAGELFF. CDR3 in DNA: TGTGCCAGCAGCGCCCGGGACAGGGGAGACGCCGGGGAGCTGTTTTTT. V gene TRBV7-2 combines with J gene TRBJ2-2; 10 nucleotides match TRBD1. The V gene's germline CDR1 is SGHTA and CDR2 FQGNSA. V lost 5 bases and J lost 6; bases outside the gene matches: 9. The CDR3 is 16 residues long. Full variable domain (rest looked up from reference TRBV7-2 and TRBJ2-2): GAGVSQSPSNKVTEKGKDVELRCDPISGHTALYWYRQSLGQGLEFLIYFQGNSAPDKSGLPSDRFSAERTGGSVSTLTIQRTQQEDSAVYLCASSARDRGDAGELFFGEGSRLTVL.

The chain carries TRBV5-7 and TRBJ1-2; 12 nucleotides line up with TRBD1. TRBV5-7 is an ORF, with its function uncertain. Losses at the gene ends were 0 bases for V and 8 bases for J; bases not matched to a gene: 8. The CDR3 runs 16 residues. CDR3 nucleotide sequence: TGTGCCAGCAGCTTGGGGGCCGGGACAGGGGGCGAGGGCTACACCTTC. Translation gives CASSLGAGTGGEGYTF.

The chain is built from TRBV11-2 and TRBJ2-1; 8 positions match TRBD2. V shed 1 base, J shed 8 bases, and the junction held 7 bases outside the gene matches. This CDR3 is 15 amino acids long. Germline values: CDR1 SGHAT, CDR2 FQNNGV. The CDR3 reads CASSLVAGGSYEQFF. The CDR3 nucleotides read TGTGCCAGCAGCTTAGTCGCGGGGGGAAGTTATGAGCAGTTCTTC.

Written as DNA, the CDR3 is TGCGCCAGCAGTCGGACAGCCCCCGTAGCCGTAGCCAAAAACATTCAGTACTTC. Its protein is CASSRTAPVAVAKNIQYF. The V and J genes are TRBV23-1 and TRBJ2-4, with D tentatively TRBD1 (6 bases). TRBV23-1 qualifies as an ORF whose function is uncertain. The CDR3 has 18 amino acids. Trimming removed 4 bases at V and 0 bases at J, with 19 bases between.

The chain links TRBV2 to TRBJ2-1; D remains unclear. The CDR3 sequence is 14 residues long. Germline values: CDR1 SNHLY, CDR2 FYNNEI. V was trimmed by 8 bases and J by 6 bases, leaving 17 bases between them. DNA of the CDR3: TGTGCCAGCGGCGGCGCGATGGTGGGCAATGAGCAGTTCTTC. Translation: CASGGAMVGNEQFF.

The rearrangement links TRBV4-3 to TRBJ2-1; 10 nucleotides align to TRBD2. This CDR3 comprises 17 residues. Germline V gene sequence: CDR1 LGHNA, CDR2 YSLEER. The V gene end was trimmed by 1 base and the J gene end by 4 bases; junction bases not matched to a gene: 7. CDR3 sequence: CASSQALSGRGYNEQFF. CDR3 coding DNA: TGCGCCAGCAGCCAAGCCCTAAGCGGGAGGGGTTACAATGAGCAGTTCTTC.

The chain carries TRBV4-1 and TRBJ1-2; possible D gene TRBD1, 5 bases. Deletions cut 1 base from V and 8 bases from J, with 20 bases between. Germline CDR1 and CDR2: MGHRA and YSYEKL. The CDR3 consists of 16 residues. The CDR3 region is CASSQVERAGRVGYTF. The CDR3 bases are TGCGCCAGCAGCCAAGTCGAGAGGGCAGGGAGGGTGGGCTACACCTTC.

This chain links TRBV19 with TRBJ2-7, with TRBD2 identical over 8 bases. Germline V gives CDR1 LNHDA, CDR2 SQIVND (reference sequence). Trimming removed 8 bases from V and 5 bases from J; junction bases left unmatched: 11. This CDR3 comprises 14 residues. The DNA for the CDR3 is TGTGCCAGTGGGCGGGGGGCAGGGCTGGACGAGCAGTACTTC. Translation: CASGRGAGLDEQYF.

The rearrangement links TRBV7-2 to TRBJ2-1; D might be TRBD2 (5 bases). Trimming cost V 0 bases and J 8 bases, with 8 bases left between them. CDR1 and CDR2 (germline): SGHTA, FQGNSA. The CDR3 has 13 amino acids. The CDR3 bases are TGTGCCAGCAGCTTAGCGGGGAGAGATGAGCAGTTCTTC. Translating it yields CASSLAGRDEQFF.

The V and J genes are TRBV5-1 and TRBJ1-5, with 9 bases matching TRBD1. Trimming took 4 bases from V and 3 from J; bases not matched to a gene: 17. This CDR3 is built from 19 residues. Germline values: CDR1 SGHRS, CDR2 YFSETQ. The CDR3 region is CASSLRGGTGFRDNQPQHF. The CDR3 DNA reads TGCGCCAGCAGCCTTCGGGGGGGGACAGGGTTTAGGGACAATCAGCCCCAGCATTTT.

This chain links TRBV4-2 with TRBJ2-1; 7 bases agree with TRBD2. CDR1 is LGHNA and CDR2 is YNFKEQ in the germline V gene. The CDR3 totals 14 residues. V was pared by 1 base and J by 7 bases, with 4 bases of the junction left unmatched. Here the CDR3 DNA reads TGTGCCAGCAGCCAAGTGGGAGGGTTGAATGAGCAGTTCTTC. This encodes CASSQVGGLNEQFF.

This chain uses TRBV6-4 with TRBJ2-7, with TRBD1 identical over 7 bases. The V gene's germline CDR1 is MRHNA and CDR2 SNTAGT. Trimming took 4 bases from V and 3 from J; bases not matched to a gene: 6. This CDR3 spans 14 amino acids. The CDR3 DNA reads TGTGCCAGCAGTGGACAGGGACAGAGCTACGAGCAGTACTTC. It yields the protein CASSGQGQSYEQYF.

V usage is TRBV27 and J usage is TRBJ2-7, with D maybe TRBD1 (8 bases). The CDR3 is 15 residues long. V was trimmed by 3 bases and J by 4 bases, leaving 16 bases between them. CDR1 and CDR2 from the germline V gene are MNHEY and SMNVEV (reference sequence). CDR3 loop: CASSFTGQGGYEQYF. CDR3 nucleotide sequence: TGTGCCAGCAGTTTCACCGGACAGGGAGGGTACGAGCAGTACTTC.

The V gene is TRBV2, the J gene TRBJ2-1; 8 bases are shared with TRBD2. The CDR3 has 14 residues. From germline, CDR1 is SNHLY and CDR2 FYNNEI. The CDR3 coding sequence is TGTGCGACTCGGCGGGAGGCCTCCTACAATGAGCAGTTCTTC. Translating it yields CATRREASYNEQFF.

The chain carries TRBV30 and TRBJ1-2, with TRBD1 matching 7 bases. The CDR3 runs to 13 residues. Germline V gives CDR1 GTSNPN, CDR2 SVGIG (reference sequence). The junction had 6 bases not matched to a gene; V was cut back by 1 base and J by 7 bases. This chain's CDR3 is CAWSGNRGSGYTF. CDR3 DNA: TGTGCCTGGAGTGGAAACAGGGGAAGTGGCTACACCTTC.

The V gene is TRBV6-1, the J gene TRBJ2-4, with D maybe TRBD2 (6 bases). This CDR3 has 15 amino acids. Germline CDR1 reads MNHNS; CDR2 reads SASEGT. Deletions cut 4 bases from V and 3 bases from J, with 13 bases between. CDR3 sequence (DNA): TGTGCCAGCAGTGGAGGCAGGGAGGACAAAAACATTCAGTACTTC. Protein sequence: CASSGGREDKNIQYF.

Notes on this clone: Germline is not matched at one junction end, which may reflect a read error. This chain connects TRBV7-7 to TRBJ2-1; 13 bases fit TRBD2. The CDR3 spans 14 residues. Germline loops: CDR1 SSHAT, CDR2 FNYEAQ (reference sequence). CDR3 nucleotide sequence: TGTGCTAGCAGCAGGACTAGCGGGAGAAGTGAGCAGTTCTTC. Residues: CASSRTSGRSEQFF.

V is TRBV4-2 and J is TRBJ2-2; 8 nucleotides match TRBD2. The J segment lost 7 bases and the V segment lost 4 bases, leaving 5 bases of the junction unmatched. Germline V gives CDR1 LGHNA, CDR2 YNFKEQ. The CDR3 extends over 14 amino acids. CDR3 protein: CASSPGLAGGELFF. The DNA of the CDR3 is TGTGCCAGCAGCCCCGGACTAGCTGGCGGGGAGCTGTTTTTT.

The chain is built from TRBV10-1 and TRBJ1-1; D gene ambiguous. Germline V lookup: CDR1 WNHNN, CDR2 SYGVQD (reference sequence). There are 13 residues in the CDR3. Between the trimmed V and J ends, which lost 6 bases and 3 bases, there was a span of 11 bases. The CDR3 reads CASSPGVDTEAFF. CDR3 nucleotides: TGCGCCAGCAGCCCTGGAGTGGACACTGAAGCTTTCTTT.

The gene calls are TRBV7-2 and TRBJ2-5; TRBD2 matches at 12 bases. This CDR3 is built from 16 residues. Trimming cost V 5 bases and J 1 base; bases outside gene matches: 5. Germline V gene sequence: CDR1 SGHTA, CDR2 FQGNSA. The CDR3 nucleotides are TGTGCCAGCAGCCCTACTAGCGGGAGGTCCCAAGAGACCCAGTACTTC. Translated, it gives CASSPTSGRSQETQYF.